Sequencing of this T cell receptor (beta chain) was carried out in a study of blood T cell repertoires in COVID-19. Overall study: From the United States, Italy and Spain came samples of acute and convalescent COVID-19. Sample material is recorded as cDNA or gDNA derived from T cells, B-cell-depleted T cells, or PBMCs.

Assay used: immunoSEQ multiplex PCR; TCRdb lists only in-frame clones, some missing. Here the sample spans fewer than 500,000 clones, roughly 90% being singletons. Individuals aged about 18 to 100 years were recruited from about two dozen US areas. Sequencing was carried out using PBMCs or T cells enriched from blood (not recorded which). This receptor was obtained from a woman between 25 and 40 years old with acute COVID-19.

The CDR3 reads CASSLGGTGTEAFF. In DNA, the CDR3 is TGTGCCAGCAGCTTAGGTGGGACAGGTACTGAAGCTTTCTTT. The rearrangement uses TRBV11-2 and TRBJ1-1; TRBD1 agrees at 8 bases. CDR3 size: 14 residues. In germline, CDR1 is SGHAT, CDR2 FQNNGV. V dropped 1 base and J dropped 5; count of bases not matched to a gene: 3.